This T cell receptor (beta chain) was recovered during a study of T cells in localized non-small cell lung cancer. Study conclusions and caveats: Because only a single region of the tumor was sequenced, heterogeneity remains possible.

V gave up 5 bases and J gave up 5 bases, with 18 bases separating them. The CDR3 is 15 residues long. Germline CDR1 reads LNHDA; CDR2 reads SQIVND (reference sequence). As concerns this clone: Its antigen is still unknown.

The assay was immunoSEQ multiplex PCR, and TCRdb's table has in-frame clones only and misses some. The sample has about 27,000 clones; 80% to 95% are singletons. The receptor was derived from a woman aged 35-75 years with stage I lung adenocarcinoma. V usage is TRBV19 and J usage is TRBJ2-5; perhaps TRBD2 as D (5 bases). The sequencing used peripheral blood, collected before any cancer treatment. CDR3 bases: TGTGCCAGTAGTGCGGACCTGGACTCCGCGGAGACCCAGTACTTC. Translation: CASSADLDSAETQYF.